This section outlines one TCR beta chain sequence together with its context. Its antigen remains unknown. This entry is derived from a study of monozygotic twins with inflammatory bowel disease. Study-wide results and caveats: Different subtypes (of T cells) could not be told apart from one another.

The CDR3 length is 15 residues. CDR1 and CDR2 (germline): KGHDR, SFDVKD. Template switching incorporated UMIs with a 6-nucleotide sample barcode. Using TCRalpha and TCRbeta cDNA, the researchers carried out two nested PCRs that lasted approximately 16 and 10 cycles. TCRdb reprocessed the 5' RACE reads; each CDR3 protein has one entry and no DNA is given. Its clone listing holds about 160,000 distinct CDR3 sequences. The source of this sequence is a human donor with ulcerative colitis or Crohn's disease, or a healthy co-twin of an affected twin (not recorded which). The sequenced sample consisted of blood. The rearrangement links TRBV24-1 to TRBJ1-2; the TCRdb call, TRBD1, lacks DNA for checking. CDR3 amino acids: CATSDLPGQGKGYTF.